The 2 T cell receptor beta chains presented below share a single source sample, sequenced in a study of human T cells and chemical hapten exposure. Sample time point: pre-sensitization, week 0. Treatment given: therapeutic diphenylcyclopropenone sensitization with weekly scalp DPC. Total RNA was isolated from unfractionated whole blood. TCRdb used MiXCR to reprocess the RACE reads, holding one entry per CDR3 protein. The sample shows 33,000 or so distinct CDR3 sequences, around 10% of them seen only once. The input for sequencing was whole blood, taken in connection with sensitization to the hapten diphenylcyclopropenone (DPC). Receptor source: a woman between 40 and 50 years old with alopecia areata. Some clones in this sample may be carry-over from other donors' samples.

This clonotype has a count of ten or more. J is TRBJ1-3 and V is TRBV6-2 or TRBV6-3; no clear D gene. Trimming took 3 bases from V and 0 from J, leaving 9 bases between them. In germline, CDR1 is MNHEY, CDR2 SVGEGT. CDR3 length: 15 amino acids. Here the CDR3 reads CASSYRTGSGNTIYF. In nucleotides, the CDR3 is TGTGCCAGCAGTTATCGGACGGGCTCTGGAAACACCATATATTTT.

This clonotype appeared many times. V and J are TRBV28 and TRBJ2-7; no firm D call. Germline assignment: CDR1 MDHEN and CDR2 SYDVKM. V was pared by 7 bases and J by 3 bases, with 10 bases between. The CDR3 contains 12 residues. CDR3 protein: CASTRGDYEQYF. In nucleotides, the CDR3 is TGTGCCAGCACCCGTGGGGACTACGAGCAGTACTTC.